The T cell receptor beta chain under discussion was sequenced for a study of blood T cell repertoires in COVID-19. Overall study context: Spain, Italy and the United States supplied samples that represented acute and convalescent COVID-19.

The repertoire was sequenced with immunoSEQ multiplex PCR; TCRdb's copy has only in-frame clones and lacks some. Here the sample spans 100,000 to 150,000 clones, 75% to 90% being singletons. Germline CDR1 and CDR2: SGHVS and FQNEAQ. The CDR3 sequence is 15 residues long. V was trimmed by 8 bases and J by 1 base, leaving 17 bases between them. The sequenced sample was peripheral blood. The genes are TRBV7-8 and TRBJ1-1, with D unclear. The sequence was collected from a man between 60 and 75 years old with COVID-19, enrolled during active disease. CDR3 bases: TGTGCCAGCCTCACGGGGTGGTCAAGGAACACTGAAGCTTTCTTT. Protein: CASLTGWSRNTEAFF.